This T cell receptor (beta chain) stems from a study of T cell changes during pregnancy in multiple sclerosis. CDR1 and CDR2 (germline): MNHNY, SVGAGI (reference sequence). CDR3 size: 15 residues. The V and J ends lost 11 bases and 5 bases, in that order; junction bases with no gene match: 11. Clones were sequenced by immunoSEQ multiplex PCR, and TCRdb holds only the in-frame ones, with some missing. The sample shows around 35,000 clones, about 91% of them seen only once. The origin of this receptor is a female donor in good health, enrolled as a control in a pregnancy study. The rearrangement uses TRBV6-6 and TRBJ1-6, with 8 bases lining up with TRBD1. The source was CD4+ T cells from peripheral blood mononuclear cells, collected in the third trimester of pregnancy. For the CDR3, the DNA is TGTGCCGGGGCCGGACAGGGAGTAAATAATTCACCCCTCCACTTT. The encoded protein is CAGAGQGVNNSPLHF.